This T cell receptor beta chain was recorded in a study of cytomegalovirus exposure and HLA in healthy donors. Notes on the study in general: TRBV6-2, TRBV6-3 and some other V segments were unresolvable in 87-base-pair reads.

J was trimmed by 5 bases and V by 6 bases; bases with no gene match: 6. Germline V gene sequence: CDR1 SQVTM, CDR2 ANQGSEA. The CDR3 is 14 amino acids. Worth noting for this clone: Its antigen is not known.

PCR involved 60 Vbeta and 13 Jbeta primers. Profiling relied on immunoSEQ multiplex PCR, and the TCRdb table lists in-frame clones only, not all of them. This table lists 130,000 or so clones. Material for sequencing was PBMCs. The sequence was collected from a young woman in good health and CMV-seronegative. The genes are TRBV29-1 and TRBJ2-5; TRBD2 agrees at 13 bases. Here the CDR3 reads CSVLRTSGSETQYF. The CDR3 nucleotides read TGCAGCGTATTACGGACTAGCGGGAGTGAGACCCAGTACTTC.